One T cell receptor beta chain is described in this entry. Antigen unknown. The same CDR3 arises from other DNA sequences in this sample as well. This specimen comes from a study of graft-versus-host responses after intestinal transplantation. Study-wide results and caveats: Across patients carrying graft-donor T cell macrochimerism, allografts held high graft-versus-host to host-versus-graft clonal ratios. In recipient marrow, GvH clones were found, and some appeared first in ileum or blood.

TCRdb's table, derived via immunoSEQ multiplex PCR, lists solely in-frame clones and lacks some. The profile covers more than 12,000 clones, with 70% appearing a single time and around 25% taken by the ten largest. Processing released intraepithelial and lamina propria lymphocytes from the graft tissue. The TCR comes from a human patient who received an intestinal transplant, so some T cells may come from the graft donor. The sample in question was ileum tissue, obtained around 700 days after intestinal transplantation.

DNA for the CDR3: TGTGCCTGGACCGGGACAGGAGCCGAGACCCAGTACTTC. Translation gives CAWTGTGAETQYF. The chain uses TRBV30 and TRBJ2-5; 8 nucleotides match TRBD1. Germline V gives CDR1 GTSNPN, CDR2 SVGIG (reference sequence). Trimming took 4 bases from V and 5 from J; bases not matched to a gene: 6. The CDR3 has 13 amino acids.